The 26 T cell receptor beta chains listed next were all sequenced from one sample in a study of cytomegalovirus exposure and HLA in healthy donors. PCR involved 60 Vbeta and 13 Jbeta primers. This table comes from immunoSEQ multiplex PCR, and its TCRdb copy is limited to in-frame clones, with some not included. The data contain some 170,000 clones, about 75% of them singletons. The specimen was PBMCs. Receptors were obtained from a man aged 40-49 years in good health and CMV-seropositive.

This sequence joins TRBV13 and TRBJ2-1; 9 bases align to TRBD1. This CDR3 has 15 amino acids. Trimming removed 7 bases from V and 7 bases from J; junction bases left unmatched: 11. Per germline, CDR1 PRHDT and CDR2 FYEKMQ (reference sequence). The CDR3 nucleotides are TGTGCCAGCACCCTCGGGACAGGGTCGATAAATGAGCAGTTCTTC. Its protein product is CASTLGTGSINEQFF.

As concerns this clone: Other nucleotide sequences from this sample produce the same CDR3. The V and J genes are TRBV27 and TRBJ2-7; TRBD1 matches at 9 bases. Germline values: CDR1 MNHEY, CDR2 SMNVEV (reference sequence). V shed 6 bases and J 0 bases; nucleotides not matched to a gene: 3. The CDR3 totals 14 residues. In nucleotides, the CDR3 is TGTGCCAGCAGCTCGACAGGGGGCTCCTACGAGCAGTACTTC. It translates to CASSSTGGSYEQYF.

CDR3 in DNA: TGTGCCAGCAGCCCAGGCTCTAGCGGGAGGGGTCTTGCACAGACCCAGTACTTC. It is translated as CASSPGSSGRGLAQTQYF. The chain links TRBV7-3 to TRBJ2-5; 12 bases are a match to TRBD2. V lost 5 bases to trimming and J lost 6 bases; unmatched junction nucleotides: 16. The germline CDR1 and CDR2 sequences are SGHTA and FQGTGA. The CDR3 covers 18 residues.

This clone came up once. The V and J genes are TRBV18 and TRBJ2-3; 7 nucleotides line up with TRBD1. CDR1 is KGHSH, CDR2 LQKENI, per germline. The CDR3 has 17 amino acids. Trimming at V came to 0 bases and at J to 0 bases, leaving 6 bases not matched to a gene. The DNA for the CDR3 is TGTGCCAGCTCACCACCTTACGGACAGGCGAGCACAGATACGCAGTATTTT. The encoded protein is CASSPPYGQASTDTQYF.

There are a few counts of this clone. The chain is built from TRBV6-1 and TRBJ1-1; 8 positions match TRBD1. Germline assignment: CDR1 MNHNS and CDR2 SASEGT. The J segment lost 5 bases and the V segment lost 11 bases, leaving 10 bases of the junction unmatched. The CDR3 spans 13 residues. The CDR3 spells CAGDQGALTEAFF. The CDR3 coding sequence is TGTGCCGGTGACCAGGGGGCGCTGACTGAAGCTTTCTTT.

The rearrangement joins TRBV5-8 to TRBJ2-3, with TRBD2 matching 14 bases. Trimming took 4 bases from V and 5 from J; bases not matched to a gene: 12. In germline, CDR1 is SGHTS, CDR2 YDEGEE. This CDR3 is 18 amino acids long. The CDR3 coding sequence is TGTGCCAGCAGCCTGCCGACTAGCGGGAGGGCCATTGGAGATACGCAGTATTTT. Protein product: CASSLPTSGRAIGDTQYF. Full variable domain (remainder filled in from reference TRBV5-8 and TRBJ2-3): EAGVTQSPTHLIKTRGQQATLRCSPISGHTSVYWYQQALGLGLQFLLWYDEGEERNRGNFPPRFSGRQFPNYSSELNVNALELEDSALYLCASSLPTSGRAIGDTQYFGPGTRLTVL.

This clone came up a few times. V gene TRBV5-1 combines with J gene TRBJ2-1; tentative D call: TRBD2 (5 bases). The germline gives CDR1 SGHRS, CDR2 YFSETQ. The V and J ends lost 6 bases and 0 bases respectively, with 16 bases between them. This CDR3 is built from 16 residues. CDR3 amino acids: CASTSSGGSSYNEQFF. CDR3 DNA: TGCGCCAGCACCTCTTCTGGCGGGTCCTCCTACAATGAGCAGTTCTTC.

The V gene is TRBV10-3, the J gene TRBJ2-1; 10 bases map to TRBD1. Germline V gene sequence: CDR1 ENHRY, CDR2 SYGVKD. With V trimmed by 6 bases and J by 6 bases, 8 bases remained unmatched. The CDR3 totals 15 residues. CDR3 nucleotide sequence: TGTGCCATCAGACCGGGACAGGGGCCCCTCAATGAGCAGTTCTTC. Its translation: CAIRPGQGPLNEQFF.

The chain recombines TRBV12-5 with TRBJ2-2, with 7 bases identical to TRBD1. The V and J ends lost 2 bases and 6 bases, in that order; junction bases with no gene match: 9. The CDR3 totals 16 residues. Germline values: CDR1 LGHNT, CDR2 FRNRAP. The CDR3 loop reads CASGLSRGFYPGELFF. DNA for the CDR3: TGTGCTAGTGGTTTGAGCAGGGGGTTTTACCCCGGGGAGCTGTTTTTT.

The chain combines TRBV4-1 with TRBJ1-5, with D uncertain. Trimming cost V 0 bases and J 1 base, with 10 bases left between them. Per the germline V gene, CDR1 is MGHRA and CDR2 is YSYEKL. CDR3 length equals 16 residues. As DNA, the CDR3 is TGCGCCAGCAGCCAAGATCTGTCAGTGAGCAATCAGCCCCAGCATTTT. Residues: CASSQDLSVSNQPQHF.

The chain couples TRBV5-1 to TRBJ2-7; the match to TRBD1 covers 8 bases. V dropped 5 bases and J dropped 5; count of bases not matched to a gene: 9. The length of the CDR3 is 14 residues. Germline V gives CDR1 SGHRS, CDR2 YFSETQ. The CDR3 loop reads CASRPGGAENEQYF. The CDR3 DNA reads TGCGCCAGCAGACCAGGGGGCGCGGAGAACGAGCAGTACTTC.

The CDR3 protein is CASSLLSVAGGGTDTQYF. The CDR3 DNA follows: TGTGCCAGCAGCCTACTATCAGTAGCGGGAGGGGGAACAGATACGCAGTATTTT. The chain couples TRBV7-8 to TRBJ2-3; 11 bases match TRBD2. Germline CDR1 reads SGHVS; CDR2 reads FQNEAQ. V was clipped by 5 bases and J by 3 bases; unmatched bases: 13. CDR3 length: 18 residues.

In DNA, the CDR3 is TGCGCCAGCAGCCAAGCGAGCGAGACGGGTCTCGAGCAGTACTTC. It encodes CASSQASETGLEQYF. This chain links TRBV4-1 with TRBJ2-7; no clear D gene. The germline V gene encodes CDR1 MGHRA and CDR2 YSYEKL. This CDR3 spans 15 amino acids. The V and J ends lost 1 base and 6 bases respectively, with 16 bases between them.

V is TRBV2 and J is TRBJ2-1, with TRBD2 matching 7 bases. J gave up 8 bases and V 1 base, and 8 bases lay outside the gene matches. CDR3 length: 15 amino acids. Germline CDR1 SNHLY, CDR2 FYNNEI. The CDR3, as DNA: TGTGCCAGCAGTGAAGAACGGACTAGACCCCATGAGCAGTTCTTC. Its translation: CASSEERTRPHEQFF.

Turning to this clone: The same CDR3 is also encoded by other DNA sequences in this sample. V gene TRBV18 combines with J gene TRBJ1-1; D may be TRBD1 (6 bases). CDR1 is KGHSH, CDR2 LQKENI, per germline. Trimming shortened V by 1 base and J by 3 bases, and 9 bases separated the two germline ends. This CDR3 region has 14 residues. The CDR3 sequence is CASSPRDTDTEAFF. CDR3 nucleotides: TGTGCCAGCTCACCACGGGACACCGACACTGAAGCTTTCTTT. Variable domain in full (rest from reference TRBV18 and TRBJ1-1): NAGVMQNPRHLVRRRGQEARLRCSPMKGHSHVYWYRQLPEEGLKFMVYLQKENIIDESGMPKERFSAEFPKEGPSILRIQQVVRGDSAAYFCASSPRDTDTEAFFGQGTRLTVV.

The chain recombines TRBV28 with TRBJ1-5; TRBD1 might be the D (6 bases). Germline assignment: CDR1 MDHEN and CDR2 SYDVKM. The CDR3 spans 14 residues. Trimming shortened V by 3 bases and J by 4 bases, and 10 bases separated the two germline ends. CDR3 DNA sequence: TGTGCCAGCAGTTTGGACAGTCCTAATCAGCCCCAGCATTTT. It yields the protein CASSLDSPNQPQHF.

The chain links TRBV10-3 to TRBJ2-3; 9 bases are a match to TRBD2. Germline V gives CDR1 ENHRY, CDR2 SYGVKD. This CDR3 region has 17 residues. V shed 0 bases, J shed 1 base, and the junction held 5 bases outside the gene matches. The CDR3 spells CAISESVEREGTDTQYF. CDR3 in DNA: TGTGCCATCAGTGAGTCAGTCGAGCGGGAGGGCACAGATACGCAGTATTTT.

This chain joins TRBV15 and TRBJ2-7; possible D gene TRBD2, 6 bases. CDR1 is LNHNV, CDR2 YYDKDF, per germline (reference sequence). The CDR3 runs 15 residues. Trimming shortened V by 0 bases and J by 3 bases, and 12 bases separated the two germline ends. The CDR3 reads CATSRDVAEVYEQYF. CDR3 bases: TGTGCCACCAGCAGAGATGTAGCGGAGGTCTACGAGCAGTACTTC.

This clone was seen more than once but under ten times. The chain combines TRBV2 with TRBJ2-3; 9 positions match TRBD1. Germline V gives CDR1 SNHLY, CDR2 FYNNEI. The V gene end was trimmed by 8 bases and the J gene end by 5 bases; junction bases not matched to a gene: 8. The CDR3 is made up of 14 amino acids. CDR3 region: CASARQGVGDTQYF. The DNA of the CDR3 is TGTGCCAGCGCCAGACAGGGGGTAGGAGATACGCAGTATTTT.

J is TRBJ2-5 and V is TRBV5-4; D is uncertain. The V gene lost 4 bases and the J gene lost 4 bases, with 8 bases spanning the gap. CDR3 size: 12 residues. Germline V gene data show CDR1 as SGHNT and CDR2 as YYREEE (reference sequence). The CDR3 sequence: CASSMERETQYF. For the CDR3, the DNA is TGTGCCAGCAGCATGGAGAGAGAGACCCAGTACTTC.

In nucleotides, the CDR3 is TGTGCCAGCAGTGAAGAGGTGGACTACTACGAGCAGTACTTC. Translating it yields CASSEEVDYYEQYF. The chain joins TRBV6-1 to TRBJ2-7, with D tentatively TRBD2 (6 bases). There are 14 residues in the CDR3. CDR1 is MNHNS, CDR2 SASEGT, per germline. Trimming removed 1 base from V and 3 bases from J, with 10 bases in between.

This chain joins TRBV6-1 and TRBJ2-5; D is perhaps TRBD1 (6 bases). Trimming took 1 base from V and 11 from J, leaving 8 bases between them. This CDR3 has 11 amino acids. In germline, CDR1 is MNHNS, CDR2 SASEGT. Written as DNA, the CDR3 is TGTGCCAGCAGTGAAGGTAGGGGGCAGTACTTC. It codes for CASSEGRGQYF.

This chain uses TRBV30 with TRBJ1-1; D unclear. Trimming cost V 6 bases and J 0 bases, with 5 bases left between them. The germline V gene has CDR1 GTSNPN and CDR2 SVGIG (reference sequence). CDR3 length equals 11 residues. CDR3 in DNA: TGTGCCTGCCAATTGAACACTGAAGCTTTCTTT. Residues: CACQLNTEAFF.

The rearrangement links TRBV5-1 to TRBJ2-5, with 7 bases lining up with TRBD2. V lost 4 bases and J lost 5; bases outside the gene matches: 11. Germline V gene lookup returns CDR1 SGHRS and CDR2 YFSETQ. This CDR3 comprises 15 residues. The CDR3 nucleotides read TGCGCCAGCAGCGGGGGGGGTTACCTTGGGGAGACCCAGTACTTC. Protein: CASSGGGYLGETQYF.

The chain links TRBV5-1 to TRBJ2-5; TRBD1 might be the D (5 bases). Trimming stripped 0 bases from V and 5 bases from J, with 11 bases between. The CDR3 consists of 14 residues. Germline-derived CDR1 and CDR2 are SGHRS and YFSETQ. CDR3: CASSLADSAETQYF. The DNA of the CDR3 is TGCGCCAGCAGCTTGGCCGACAGTGCCGAGACCCAGTACTTC. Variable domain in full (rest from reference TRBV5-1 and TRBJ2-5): KAGVTQTPRYLIKTRGQQVTLSCSPISGHRSVSWYQQTPGQGLQFLFEYFSETQRNKGNFPGRFSGRQFSNSRSEMNVSTLELGDSALYLCASSLADSAETQYFGPGTRLLVL.

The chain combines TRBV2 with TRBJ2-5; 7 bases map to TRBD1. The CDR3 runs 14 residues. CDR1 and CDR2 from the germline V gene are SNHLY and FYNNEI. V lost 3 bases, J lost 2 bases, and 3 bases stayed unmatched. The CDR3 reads CASSDQGQQETQYF. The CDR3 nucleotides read TGTGCCAGCAGTGACCAGGGACAGCAAGAGACCCAGTACTTC. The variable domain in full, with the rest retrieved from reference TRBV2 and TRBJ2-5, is EPEVTQTPSHQVTQMGQEVILRCVPISNHLYFYWYRQILGQKVEFLVSFYNNEISEKSEIFDDQFSVERPDGSNFTLKIRSTKLEDSAMYFCASSDQGQQETQYFGPGTRLLVL.